Sequencing of this T cell receptor (beta chain) was carried out in a study of blood T cells in healthy people across ages. This clonotype was observed many times. Donors were healthy Caucasian individuals from Russia aged about 6 to 90. Using a J-beta primer mix together with a sample-barcoded 5' primer, a second PCR was run for roughly 7 to 11 cycles. A minimum of 2.5 million CDR3-containing paired-end reads was obtained for each sample. TCRdb independently ran MiXCR on the 5' RACE reads; one entry per CDR3 protein. The data contain 800,000 to 1,000,000 distinct CDR3 sequences, about 48% of them singletons. The sequenced material came from blood. The receptor comes from a man aged 25-40 years in good health.

The CDR3 coding sequence is TGTGCCAGCAGTTTAGGTATCTCTGGGGCCAACGTCCTGACTTTC. This sequence encodes CASSLGISGANVLTF. The rearrangement uses TRBV12-3 or TRBV12-4 and TRBJ2-6; D call uncertain. Between the trimmed V and J ends, which lost 1 base and 0 bases, there was a span of 4 bases. CDR3 size: 15 residues.